What follows are 30 T cell receptor beta chains derived from one specimen sequenced in a study of OX40 agonist ivuxolimab in advanced cancers. Only in-frame clones appear in the TCRdb table, and some are missing; sequencing was by immunoSEQ multiplex PCR. The repertoire holds roughly 77,000 clones, roughly 92% seen once, with under 0.7% in the top ten. This sample comprised CD4+ or CD8+ T cells sorted from blood, obtained in a trial of the OX40 agonist ivuxolimab. These receptors were obtained from an adult with an advanced solid tumor such as melanoma, head and neck, liver or kidney cancer.

The rearrangement uses TRBV9 and TRBJ2-5; a possible D gene is TRBD1 (7 bases). Germline values: CDR1 SGDLS, CDR2 YYNGEE. The CDR3 contains 16 residues. V gave up 3 bases and J gave up 4 bases, with 19 bases separating them. CDR3 sequence: CASSATGVGGSETQYF. CDR3 sequence (DNA): TGTGCCAGCAGCGCAACAGGGGTGGGGGGTTCAGAGACCCAGTACTTC.

The rearrangement links TRBV30 to TRBJ1-2, with D possibly matching TRBD1 (6 bases). The CDR3 spans 12 residues. Trimming took 8 bases from V and 5 from J, leaving 15 bases between them. Germline CDR1 reads GTSNPN; CDR2 reads SVGIG (reference sequence). The chain's CDR3 is CASPGAGYGYTF. CDR3 sequence (DNA): TGTGCCAGCCCGGGGGCTGGGTATGGCTACACCTTC.

The V gene is TRBV5-1, the J gene TRBJ1-6; D not certain. V lost 3 bases, J lost 5 bases, and 9 bases lay in between. Germline-derived CDR1 and CDR2 are SGHRS and YFSETQ. The CDR3 loop spans 14 amino acids. The CDR3 here is CASSSTEDNSPLHF. The CDR3 nucleotides read TGCGCCAGCAGCTCGACGGAAGATAATTCACCCCTCCACTTT.

This rearrangement joins TRBV5-1 to TRBJ1-1; tentatively, D is TRBD1 (5 bases). V was shortened by 4 bases and J by 1 base, with 17 bases between the two germline ends. Looked up from germline, CDR1 is SGHRS and CDR2 is YFSETQ. CDR3 length equals 16 residues. The CDR3 protein is CASSSQGILQNTEAFF. In nucleotides, the CDR3 is TGCGCCAGCAGCAGTCAGGGAATCCTCCAGAACACTGAAGCTTTCTTT.

The rearrangement uses TRBV27 and TRBJ2-3; perhaps TRBD2 as D (6 bases). The CDR3 has 15 amino acids. CDR1 and CDR2 from the germline V gene are MNHEY and SMNVEV (reference sequence). Trimming took off 5 bases at V and 6 bases at J, with 18 bases between the two ends. CDR3 nucleotide sequence: TGTGCCAGCAGTGGATCTAGCGTCGTATCGGATACGCAGTATTTT. Translated: CASSGSSVVSDTQYF.

The CDR3: CASSISLVRTDTQYF. CDR3 bases: TGTGCCAGTAGTATCTCACTAGTGCGGACAGATACGCAGTATTTT. The chain has TRBV19 and TRBJ2-3; maybe TRBD2 (5 bases). Trimming stripped 3 bases from V and 3 bases from J, with 13 bases between. Germline CDR1 is LNHDA and CDR2 is SQIVND (reference sequence). This CDR3 has 15 amino acids. Combining the CDR3 with reference TRBV19 and TRBJ2-3 gives the whole variable domain DGGITQSPKYLFRKEGQNVTLSCEQNLNHDAMYWYRQDPGQGLRLIYYSQIVNDFQKGDIAEGYSVSREKKESFPLTVTSAQKNPTAFYLCASSISLVRTDTQYFGPGTRLTVL.

The chain joins TRBV6-1 to TRBJ2-5; 7 bases are a match to TRBD1. In germline, CDR1 is MNHNS, CDR2 SASEGT. The length of the CDR3 is 15 residues. The J segment lost 5 bases and the V segment lost 2 bases, leaving 8 bases of the junction unmatched. CDR3 in amino acids: CASSELTGVWETQYF. CDR3 nucleotides: TGTGCCAGCAGTGAACTAACAGGGGTGTGGGAGACCCAGTACTTC.

This chain links TRBV5-8 with TRBJ2-2; 8 bases line up with TRBD2. The V gene end was trimmed by 0 bases and the J gene end by 3 bases; junction bases not matched to a gene: 10. Germline V gene sequence: CDR1 SGHTS, CDR2 YDEGEE. The length of the CDR3 is 18 residues. The CDR3 coding sequence is TGTGCCAGCAGCTTGGCTGGAATAGCGGGATTTGACACCGGGGAGCTGTTTTTT. As protein: CASSLAGIAGFDTGELFF.

The chain joins TRBV7-9 to TRBJ2-1; the match to TRBD1 covers 8 bases. V gave up 5 bases and J gave up 8 bases; unmatched junction bases: 11. Per germline, CDR1 SEHNR and CDR2 FQNEAQ (reference sequence). This CDR3 is 15 amino acids long. CDR3 loop: CASSAAWTGIDEQFF. DNA of the CDR3: TGTGCCAGCAGCGCCGCATGGACAGGGATAGATGAGCAGTTCTTC. Together with reference TRBV7-9 and TRBJ2-1, the CDR3 gives the full variable domain: DTGVSQNPRHKITKRGQNVTFRCDPISEHNRLYWYRQTLGQGPEFLTYFQNEAQLEKSRLLSDRFSAERPKGSFSTLEIQRTEQGDSAMYLCASSAAWTGIDEQFFGPGTRLTVL.

J is TRBJ2-7 and V is TRBV6-5; 12 positions agree with TRBD1. In germline, CDR1 is MNHEY, CDR2 SVGAGI. V was pared by 6 bases and J by 5 bases, with 8 bases of the junction left unmatched. The CDR3 spans 15 residues. This CDR3 is CASSRGTGGTNEQYF. Here the CDR3 DNA reads TGTGCCAGCAGCCGTGGGACAGGGGGCACGAACGAGCAGTACTTC.

The chain uses TRBV7-2 and TRBJ2-7, with 7 bases matching TRBD2. Germline loops: CDR1 SGHTA, CDR2 FQGNSA. J lost 4 bases, V lost 4 bases, and 7 bases had no gene match. The CDR3 extends over 14 amino acids. The CDR3 region has the DNA TGTGCCAGCAGCTCGGGCGGGAGTAGATACGAGCAGTACTTC. This sequence encodes CASSSGGSRYEQYF.

This clone showed up just a few times. CDR3 sequence: CASSPLPTERNGNTIYF. In DNA, the CDR3 is TGTGCCAGCTCACCACTTCCAACAGAACGGAATGGAAACACCATATATTTT. J is TRBJ1-3 and V is TRBV18; D ambiguous. Germline assignment: CDR1 KGHSH and CDR2 LQKENI. The V and J ends lost 1 base and 3 bases respectively, with 16 bases between them. The CDR3 loop spans 17 amino acids.

The chain joins TRBV27 to TRBJ1-2; weak D call: TRBD1 (6 bases). V was cut by 6 bases and J by 3 bases, with 14 bases left in between. Germline V gene lookup returns CDR1 MNHEY and CDR2 SMNVEV (reference sequence). This CDR3 is built from 14 residues. CDR3 sequence reads: CASRLNRVDYGYTF. As DNA, the CDR3 is TGTGCCAGCAGACTGAACAGGGTGGACTATGGCTACACCTTC.

The chain carries TRBV18 and TRBJ2-7; 12 positions match TRBD2. The CDR3 covers 17 residues. Per germline, CDR1 KGHSH and CDR2 LQKENI. Losses at the gene ends were 2 bases for V and 2 bases for J; bases not matched to a gene: 7. The CDR3 here is CASSPGDLAGGPYEQYF. The CDR3 DNA sequence: TGTGCCAGCTCACCAGGTGATCTAGCGGGAGGGCCCTACGAGCAGTACTTC.

As for this clone: Other DNA sequences in this specimen translate into the identical CDR3. CDR3 loop: CASSRDRGETQYF. The CDR3 region has the DNA TGTGCCAGTAGTCGGGACAGGGGCGAGACCCAGTACTTC. The chain joins TRBV19 to TRBJ2-5; 10 bases agree with TRBD1. CDR1 LNHDA and CDR2 SQIVND come from the germline V gene (reference sequence). The V gene end was trimmed by 5 bases and the J gene end by 5 bases; junction bases not matched to a gene: 2. The CDR3 contains 13 residues.

DNA for the CDR3: TGCAGTGCTCAAACCCTGAATGAGCAGTTCTTC. Protein: CSAQTLNEQFF. The chain combines TRBV20-1 with TRBJ2-1; D not resolved. Germline CDR1 is DFQATT and CDR2 is SNEGSKA (reference sequence). CDR3 length: 11 residues. V was trimmed by 5 bases and J by 7 bases, leaving 9 bases between them.

This chain links TRBV10-3 with TRBJ2-2, with 8 bases matching TRBD2. CDR3 size: 14 residues. Germline trimming cut 4 bases from V and 4 bases from J; bases unmatched to any gene: 2. The germline V gene has CDR1 ENHRY and CDR2 SYGVKD. Here the CDR3 DNA reads TGTGCCATCAGTGTAGGGACTAGCACCGGGGAGCTGTTTTTT. Protein sequence: CAISVGTSTGELFF.

This chain joins TRBV9 and TRBJ2-1; 10 positions agree with TRBD1. The CDR3 sequence is 16 residues long. After removal of 0 bases from V and 7 bases from J, the junction contained 7 bases not matched to a gene. Germline V gene data show CDR1 as SGDLS and CDR2 as YYNGEE. The CDR3 DNA sequence: TGTGCCAGCAGCGTAGGTGGGACAGGGGTTAATAATGAGCAGTTCTTC. Its translation is CASSVGGTGVNNEQFF.

The V gene is TRBV6-6, the J gene TRBJ2-5; weak D call: TRBD2 (5 bases). Between the trimmed V and J ends, which lost 6 bases and 5 bases, there was a span of 16 bases. The CDR3 runs 14 residues. Germline V CDR1 and CDR2: MNHNY, SVGAGI (reference sequence). DNA of the CDR3: TGTGCCAGCAGCCAACGGCTCCGAGGGGAGACCCAGTACTTC. Its translation: CASSQRLRGETQYF.

The chain uses TRBV18 and TRBJ1-5; D not certain. V was trimmed by 2 bases and J by 2 bases, leaving 13 bases between them. The germline gives CDR1 KGHSH, CDR2 LQKENI. CDR3 length equals 16 residues. In DNA, the CDR3 is TGTGCCAGCTCACCAAATAGTCAGTCGGGCAATCAGCCCCAGCATTTT. Amino acid sequence: CASSPNSQSGNQPQHF. Drawing the rest from reference TRBV18 and TRBJ1-5, the complete variable domain is NAGVMQNPRHLVRRRGQEARLRCSPMKGHSHVYWYRQLPEEGLKFMVYLQKENIIDESGMPKERFSAEFPKEGPSILRIQQVVRGDSAAYFCASSPNSQSGNQPQHFGDGTRLSIL.

The chain uses TRBV5-6 and TRBJ2-1, with 12 nucleotides matching TRBD2. V gave up 3 bases and J gave up 5 bases; unmatched junction bases: 9. Germline assignment: CDR1 SGHDT and CDR2 YYEEEE. The CDR3 totals 17 residues. Written as DNA, the CDR3 is TGTGCCAGCAGCTCTGGACTAGCGGGGTACGGGGACAATGAGCAGTTCTTC. Protein: CASSSGLAGYGDNEQFF.

V gene TRBV9 combines with J gene TRBJ2-2; D uncertain. CDR3 size: 16 residues. V dropped 0 bases and J dropped 1 base, with 10 bases sitting between them. CDR1 SGDLS and CDR2 YYNGEE come from the germline V gene. CDR3 sequence: CASSVELPRNTGELFF. The CDR3 DNA follows: TGTGCCAGCAGCGTAGAGCTCCCGAGGAACACCGGGGAGCTGTTTTTT.

The CDR3 DNA sequence: TGTGCCAGCAGTTTAAACACGGTCTATGGCTACACCTTC. This codes for CASSLNTVYGYTF. The chain joins TRBV27 to TRBJ1-2; D gene uncertain. V gave up 2 bases and J gave up 4 bases, with 8 bases separating them. This CDR3 is built from 13 residues. Germline values: CDR1 MNHEY, CDR2 SMNVEV (reference sequence).

The V call is TRBV11-3, the J call TRBJ2-5; 9 nucleotides match TRBD2. Germline V gene lookup returns CDR1 SGHNT and CDR2 YENEEA. This CDR3 spans 17 amino acids. V lost 5 bases to trimming and J lost 3 bases; unmatched junction nucleotides: 13. The CDR3 DNA follows: TGTGCCAGCAGCACCCTCCGGGTAGCGGGAGTTGAAGAGACCCAGTACTTC. Residues: CASSTLRVAGVEETQYF.

The V call is TRBV6-4, the J call TRBJ2-1; 8 bases agree with TRBD1. The CDR3 has 14 residues. V shed 6 bases and J 5 bases; nucleotides not matched to a gene: 6. Per the germline V gene, CDR1 is MRHNA and CDR2 is SNTAGT. The CDR3 DNA is TGTGCCAGCAGACCAGGACAGGGAAACAATGAGCAGTTCTTC. Its protein product is CASRPGQGNNEQFF.

This chain links TRBV18 with TRBJ2-2, with D possibly called TRBD1 or TRBD2 (6 bases each). Per germline, CDR1 KGHSH and CDR2 LQKENI. The CDR3 covers 17 residues. The V end lost 3 bases, the J end lost 0 bases, and 14 bases lay between the germline ends. The DNA for the CDR3 is TGTGCCAGCTCACCGGTACGGGGGCCCTCGAACACCGGGGAGCTGTTTTTT. It translates to CASSPVRGPSNTGELFF.

The sample holds one count of this clone. The chain links TRBV30 to TRBJ2-1, with 9 positions matching TRBD1. After removal of 2 bases from V and 8 bases from J, the junction contained 10 bases not matched to a gene. This CDR3 is built from 15 residues. Germline CDR1 reads GTSNPN; CDR2 reads SVGIG (reference sequence). The CDR3 sequence: CAWSPLQGAQHEQFF. The CDR3 bases are TGTGCCTGGAGTCCTTTACAGGGGGCGCAACATGAGCAGTTCTTC.

The genes are TRBV5-1 and TRBJ1-3; maybe TRBD1 (5 bases). Germline V lookup: CDR1 SGHRS, CDR2 YFSETQ. The length of the CDR3 is 16 residues. Trimming removed 0 bases from V and 4 bases from J, with 14 bases in between. As DNA, the CDR3 is TGCGCCAGCAGCTTGGGACAGACCGACTCCGGAAACACCATATATTTT. This codes for CASSLGQTDSGNTIYF.

The V gene is TRBV27, the J gene TRBJ2-5; 10 bases line up with TRBD2. Germline-derived CDR1 and CDR2 are MNHEY and SMNVEV (reference sequence). J lost 5 bases, V lost 7 bases, and 1 base had no gene match. This CDR3 region has 12 residues. The CDR3 here is CASKTSGETQYF. The CDR3 DNA reads as TGTGCCAGCAAGACTAGCGGGGAGACCCAGTACTTC.

The chain carries TRBV11-2 and TRBJ2-5; D assignment may be TRBD1 or TRBD2 (6 bases each). The V and J ends lost 5 bases and 5 bases respectively, with 18 bases between them. The CDR3 length is 15 residues. Looked up from germline, CDR1 is SGHAT and CDR2 is FQNNGV. For the CDR3, the DNA is TGTGCCAGCAGCGGTTACGGGGGCGAGTGGGAGACCCAGTACTTC. Residues: CASSGYGGEWETQYF.